The 18 T cell receptor beta chains in this list originate from one sample, sequenced in a study of T cells in Graves' hyperthyroidism and ophthalmopathy. The source material, RNA transcripts, was used to amplify TCR beta CDR3 regions. When the TCR CDR3 underwent first-round RT-PCR, the HTBI primer set was used. TCRdb reanalysed the multiplex PCR reads using MiXCR and keeps one entry per CDR3 protein. The repertoire consists of about 720,000 distinct CDR3 sequences, with over 15% occurring once and the leading ten covering around 17%. Sequencing was done on a sample of blood. These receptors all come from a woman aged 45-59 years with Graves' hyperthyroidism that later progressed to Graves' ophthalmopathy.

The chain carries TRBV28 and TRBJ2-2; tentative D call: TRBD1 (6 bases). V was cut by 10 bases and J by 5 bases, with 17 bases left in between. Germline CDR1 is MDHEN and CDR2 is SYDVKM. This CDR3 has 14 residues. DNA for the CDR3: TGTGCCACCCCTAAGGGGGTGGGGACCGGGGAGCTGTTTTTT. Its translation is CATPKGVGTGELFF.

V gene TRBV6-2 or TRBV6-3 combines with J gene TRBJ1-4, with D hard to call. Germline CDR1 is MNHEY and CDR2 is SVGEGT. Trimming shortened V by 7 bases and J by 12 bases, and 12 bases separated the two germline ends. There are 11 residues in the CDR3. CDR3 sequence: CASNSYGELFF. For the CDR3, the DNA is TGTGCCAGCAACAGTTATGGTGAACTGTTTTTT.

This clonotype was seen a handful of times. The genes are TRBV6-9 and TRBJ2-5, with D tentatively TRBD1 (6 bases). V lost 4 bases and J lost 5, with 11 bases in between. The CDR3 loop spans 13 amino acids. From germline, CDR1 is MNHGY and CDR2 SVAAGI. The CDR3 is CASSSTGWETQYF. CDR3 nucleotide sequence: TGTGCCAGCAGTTCTACAGGGTGGGAGACCCAGTACTTC.

This clonotype came up many times. The rearrangement joins TRBV20-1 to TRBJ2-5; D is possibly TRBD1 (5 bases). V lost 1 base, J lost 1 base, and 10 bases lay in between. This CDR3 comprises 14 residues. CDR1 is DFQATT and CDR2 is SNEGSKA in the germline V gene (reference sequence). Here the CDR3 reads CSARVTGVQETQYF. The CDR3, as DNA: TGCAGTGCTAGAGTCACAGGAGTCCAAGAGACCCAGTACTTC.

This clonotype was observed a few times. This CDR3 is CASSPLGRVPYEQYF. CDR3 bases: TGTGCCAGCAGTCCCCTCGGTAGGGTGCCCTACGAGCAGTACTTC. The V gene is TRBV12-3 or TRBV12-4, the J gene TRBJ2-7; D is undetermined. Trimming took off 5 bases at V and 2 bases at J, with 16 bases between the two ends. This CDR3 spans 15 amino acids.

A note on this clonotype: This may be a read error: a much more frequent sequence differs by one nucleotide. The rearrangement uses TRBV18 and TRBJ1-4; a possible D gene is TRBD1 (5 bases). The CDR3 totals 15 residues. Trimming cost V 2 bases and J 4 bases, with 11 bases left between them. Germline V CDR1 and CDR2: KGHSH, LQKENI. The CDR3 sequence: CASSPGTGHNEKLFF. The CDR3 DNA follows: TGTGCCAGCTCACCAGGGACGGGGCATAATGAAAAACTGTTTTTT.

As to this clonotype: A much more abundant neighbour one base away suggests this may be a read error. J is TRBJ1-2 and V is TRBV2; D gene unclear. V was shortened by 3 bases and J by 1 base, with 6 bases between the two germline ends. This CDR3 spans 13 amino acids. Germline V gives CDR1 SNHLY, CDR2 FYNNEI. The CDR3 DNA is TGTGCCAGCAGTGACGGGAGTAACTATGGCTACACCTTC. It specifies CASSDGSNYGYTF. The full variable domain, with the rest looked up from reference TRBV2 and TRBJ1-2, is EPEVTQTPSHQVTQMGQEVILRCVPISNHLYFYWYRQILGQKVEFLVSFYNNEISEKSEIFDDQFSVERPDGSNFTLKIRSTKLEDSAMYFCASSDGSNYGYTFGSGTRLTVV.

This clonotype was found many times. This rearrangement joins TRBV11-2 to TRBJ2-2, with 10 bases lining up with TRBD1. Per the germline V gene, CDR1 is SGHAT and CDR2 is FQNNGV. V dropped 4 bases and J dropped 0; count of bases not matched to a gene: 5. The CDR3 has 17 residues. The CDR3 region is CASSSLDRGPNTGELFF. In DNA form, the CDR3 reads TGTGCCAGCAGCTCCCTCGACAGGGGGCCGAACACCGGGGAGCTGTTTTTT.

This clonotype was recorded at least ten times. The V gene is TRBV30, the J gene TRBJ2-5; 9 bases agree with TRBD1. This CDR3 is built from 13 residues. CDR1 is GTSNPN and CDR2 is SVGIG in the germline V gene (reference sequence). V gave up 2 bases and J gave up 4 bases; unmatched junction bases: 2. The CDR3 DNA is TGTGCCTGGAGTAGACAGGGGGTAGAGACCCAGTACTTC. The encoded protein is CAWSRQGVETQYF.

This clonotype was observed many times. The chain uses TRBV2 and TRBJ1-1, with D possibly TRBD1 on 6 matching bases. Germline V CDR1 and CDR2: SNHLY, FYNNEI. CDR3 length equals 13 residues. V dropped 11 bases and J dropped 0 bases, with 13 bases sitting between them. CDR3 protein: CAGNREVNTEAFF. The CDR3 nucleotides read TGTGCCGGAAACAGGGAGGTGAACACTGAAGCTTTCTTT.

V and J are TRBV7-2 and TRBJ1-6; D remains ambiguous. The CDR3 covers 15 residues. Germline V gene sequence: CDR1 SGHTA, CDR2 FQGNSA. V lost 2 bases, J lost 4 bases, and 9 bases lay in between. The CDR3 DNA follows: TGTGCCAGCAGCTTATTCTGGGAATATAATTCACCCCTCCACTTT. It translates to CASSLFWEYNSPLHF.

This clonotype was picked up many times. The V call is TRBV12-3 or TRBV12-4, the J call TRBJ1-2; D perhaps matches TRBD1 (5 bases). The CDR3 length is 14 residues. With 4 bases removed from V and 7 bases from J, the gap between germline ends came to 16 bases. DNA of the CDR3: TGTGCCAGCAGTTCCTCCGGGACGGCCCCTGGCTACACCTTC. Protein product: CASSSSGTAPGYTF.

Here the CDR3 DNA reads TGCGCCAGCAGCTTGAACTCGGACAGTTCGGGGGAGACCCAGTACTTC. Translation gives CASSLNSDSSGETQYF. The rearrangement uses TRBV5-1 and TRBJ2-5; the D gene is possibly TRBD1 (6 bases). This CDR3 is built from 16 residues. Trimming removed 1 base at V and 5 bases at J, with 18 bases between. Per the germline V gene, CDR1 is SGHRS and CDR2 is YFSETQ.

This clonotype was seen more than once but under ten times. The J gene is TRBJ2-4, the V gene TRBV19; no clear D gene. This CDR3 has 18 amino acids. The germline V gene encodes CDR1 LNHDA and CDR2 SQIVND (reference sequence). With 1 base removed from V and 0 bases from J, the gap between germline ends came to 16 bases. CDR3 sequence (DNA): TGTGCCAGTAGTATAGTCGGGTCGGATTTTCTAGCCAAAAACATTCAGTACTTC. Translating gives CASSIVGSDFLAKNIQYF. Based on the CDR3 plus reference TRBV19 and TRBJ2-4, the full variable domain is DGGITQSPKYLFRKEGQNVTLSCEQNLNHDAMYWYRQDPGQGLRLIYYSQIVNDFQKGDIAEGYSVSREKKESFPLTVTSAQKNPTAFYLCASSIVGSDFLAKNIQYFGAGTRLSVL.

This sequence joins TRBV11-2 and TRBJ1-3, with TRBD1 as a possible D gene (6 bases). V was pared by 3 bases and J by 1 base, with 10 bases between. This CDR3 region has 15 residues. Germline V CDR1 and CDR2: SGHAT, FQNNGV. Here the CDR3 reads CASSLGTTSGNTIYF. The CDR3 region has the DNA TGTGCCAGCAGCTTGGGGACAACATCTGGAAACACCATATATTTT.

This clonotype was observed at least ten times. The chain joins TRBV5-1 to TRBJ2-2, with D hard to call. This CDR3 has 15 residues. Between the trimmed V and J ends, which lost 5 bases and 3 bases, there was a span of 14 bases. Germline CDR1 is SGHRS and CDR2 is YFSETQ. The CDR3 bases are TGCGCCAGCAGTTATACATCGCTGGACACCGGGGAGCTGTTTTTT. It encodes CASSYTSLDTGELFF.

The chain links TRBV11-1 to TRBJ1-1; unclear D gene. The CDR3 consists of 13 residues. The ends were cut back, 3 bases at V and 6 bases at J, with 11 bases in the middle. Germline assignment: CDR1 SGHAT and CDR2 FQDESV (reference sequence). CDR3 loop: CASSLVGLAEAFF. The DNA of the CDR3 is TGTGCCAGCAGCTTGGTGGGGTTAGCTGAAGCTTTCTTT.

This clonotype was detected a few times. The V call is TRBV28, the J call TRBJ2-3, with 8 nucleotides matching TRBD1. Losses at the gene ends were 4 bases for V and 5 bases for J; bases not matched to a gene: 8. The CDR3 covers 15 residues. In germline, CDR1 is MDHEN, CDR2 SYDVKM. The DNA for the CDR3 is TGTGCCAGCAGTTCTACTTACAGGGGGGAAGATACGCAGTATTTT. Its protein product is CASSSTYRGEDTQYF. The full variable domain, its missing parts supplied by reference TRBV28 and TRBJ2-3, is DVKVTQSSRYLVKRTGEKVFLECVQDMDHENMFWYRQDPGLGLRLIYFSYDVKMKEKGDIPEGYSVSREKKERFSLILESASTNQTSMYLCASSSTYRGEDTQYFGPGTRLTVL.